Following are 15 T cell receptor beta chains from one sample sequenced in a study of CD8 T cells in Susac syndrome. Random-hexamer reverse transcription was applied to roughly 0.5 to 1 ug RNA. TCRdb reprocessed the immunoSEQ multiplex PCR reads via MiXCR and lists one record per CDR3 protein. The sample carries 200,000 to 250,000 distinct CDR3 sequences, 94% recorded once. The sequencing input was CD4+ T cells from PBMCs. The origin of the receptors is a human donor with Susac syndrome.

V and J are TRBV7-6 and TRBJ2-1, with D hard to call. CDR3 size: 17 residues. Trimming cost V 0 bases and J 3 bases, with 15 bases left between them. Per the germline V gene, CDR1 is SGHVS and CDR2 is FNYEAQ. This CDR3 is CASSLAPRDGFYNEQFF. Here the CDR3 DNA reads TGTGCCAGCAGCTTAGCCCCCCGTGACGGCTTCTACAATGAGCAGTTCTTC.

The rearrangement joins TRBV29-1 to TRBJ2-1; 13 bases map to TRBD2. The length of the CDR3 is 16 residues. V was clipped by 6 bases and J by 1 base; unmatched bases: 6. Germline V gives CDR1 SQVTM, CDR2 ANQGSEA. The CDR3 loop is CSVDTSGGVSYNEQFF. CDR3 DNA: TGCAGCGTCGACACTAGCGGGGGGGTGTCCTACAATGAGCAGTTCTTC.

The rearrangement links TRBV11-2 to TRBJ1-1, with 8 bases that match TRBD1. The CDR3 spans 17 residues. Per germline, CDR1 SGHAT and CDR2 FQNNGV. V trimming: 1 base; J trimming: 4 bases; junction bases outside the gene matches: 11. The CDR3 reads CASSLGRGQGAGTEAFF. Here the CDR3 DNA reads TGTGCCAGCAGCTTAGGTCGGGGTCAGGGGGCCGGCACTGAAGCTTTCTTT. The full variable domain, with the rest looked up from reference TRBV11-2 and TRBJ1-1, is EAGVAQSPRYKIIEKRQSVAFWCNPISGHATLYWYQQILGQGPKLLIQFQNNGVVDDSQLPKDRFSAERLKGVDSTLKIQPAKLEDSAVYLCASSLGRGQGAGTEAFFGQGTRLTVV.

The chain recombines TRBV12-3 or TRBV12-4 with TRBJ2-2; D is possibly TRBD2 (6 bases). The V and J ends lost 1 base and 7 bases respectively, with 7 bases between them. The CDR3 covers 13 residues. CDR3 DNA sequence: TGTGCCAGCAGTTTAGTGGGGGGCGGGGAGCTGTTTTTT. Its protein product is CASSLVGGGELFF.

The chain links TRBV6-2 or TRBV6-3 to TRBJ1-2; 7 bases agree with TRBD1. The CDR3 covers 13 residues. Germline CDR1 MNHEY, CDR2 SVGEGT. J was trimmed by 8 bases and V by 8 bases; bases with no gene match: 11. The CDR3 region is CASSEGAQVGYTF. CDR3 nucleotides: TGTGCCAGCTCGGAGGGGGCTCAGGTCGGCTACACCTTC.

The chain couples TRBV29-1 to TRBJ2-7, with unresolved D. The CDR3 has 11 amino acids. Trimming stripped 8 bases from V and 4 bases from J, with 12 bases between. Germline loops: CDR1 SQVTM, CDR2 ANQGSEA. CDR3 loop: CSSKSGYEQYF. The CDR3 DNA reads as TGCAGCTCCAAATCGGGTTACGAGCAGTACTTC.

The V gene is TRBV12-3 or TRBV12-4, the J gene TRBJ1-2, with D possibly TRBD1 on 5 matching bases. Trimming took 3 bases from V and 6 from J, leaving 17 bases between them. The CDR3 covers 15 residues. The chain's CDR3 is CASSFSSQGQNGYTF. The CDR3 nucleotides read TGTGCCAGCAGTTTTTCGTCGCAGGGTCAGAATGGCTACACCTTC.

The chain joins TRBV20-1 to TRBJ1-2, with 10 bases identical to TRBD1. V lost 4 bases and J lost 1; bases outside the gene matches: 12. Per germline, CDR1 DFQATT and CDR2 SNEGSKA (reference sequence). The CDR3 sequence is 17 residues long. For the CDR3, the DNA is TGCAGTGCTAATCTCGACCGGGACAGGGGAGGTAACTATGGCTACACCTTC. It yields the protein CSANLDRDRGGNYGYTF.

This clonotype came up once. The rearrangement joins TRBV20-1 to TRBJ2-5; 9 positions match TRBD1. Germline CDR1 is DFQATT and CDR2 is SNEGSKA (reference sequence). V was pared by 3 bases and J by 2 bases, with 10 bases of the junction left unmatched. CDR3 size: 16 residues. The CDR3 nucleotides are TGCAGTGCTAGGCCGGTCGGGGGACAGGGTCAAGAGACCCAGTACTTC. Its protein product is CSARPVGGQGQETQYF.

J is TRBJ2-1 and V is TRBV10-3; 13 nucleotides align to TRBD2. V shed 4 bases and J 1 base; nucleotides not matched to a gene: 10. Germline V gives CDR1 ENHRY, CDR2 SYGVKD. The CDR3 is 19 amino acids. The CDR3 reads CAISGGSGLAGRSYNEQFF. The CDR3 coding sequence is TGTGCCATCAGTGGTGGGTCGGGACTAGCGGGACGATCCTACAATGAGCAGTTCTTC.

J is TRBJ1-1 and V is TRBV30, with D perhaps TRBD1 (5 bases). V lost 3 bases and J 7 bases, leaving 9 bases between the germline ends. CDR3 size: 11 residues. Germline CDR1 reads GTSNPN; CDR2 reads SVGIG (reference sequence). The CDR3 sequence: CAWSDDSEAFF. The CDR3, as DNA: TGTGCCTGGAGCGACGACAGTGAAGCTTTCTTT.

This clonotype was counted a few times. The chain is built from TRBV7-8 and TRBJ2-5, with a weak D call TRBD2 (5 bases). The CDR3 spans 12 residues. The germline V gene has CDR1 SGHVS and CDR2 FQNEAQ. The germline V and J ends were trimmed by 5 bases and 7 bases, with 11 bases remaining between them. CDR3 nucleotides: TGTGCCAGCAGCCCGACCCGGGGGACCCAGTACTTC. It specifies CASSPTRGTQYF.

There are a few counts of this clonotype. The chain carries TRBV3-1 and TRBJ2-5; D gene unclear. CDR3 length: 10 amino acids. Germline V lookup: CDR1 LGHDT, CDR2 YNNKEL (reference sequence). Trimming took off 0 bases at V and 7 bases at J, with 0 bases between the two ends. This CDR3 is CASSQETQYF. CDR3 nucleotide sequence: TGTGCCAGCAGCCAAGAGACCCAGTACTTC.

V gene TRBV3-1 combines with J gene TRBJ2-5; TRBD2 might be the D (7 bases). The CDR3 is 16 residues long. The germline CDR1 and CDR2 sequences are LGHDT and YNNKEL (reference sequence). Trimming pared 0 bases from V and 2 bases from J, leaving 13 bases between. The CDR3 reads CASSQDYRGGQETQYF. The DNA for the CDR3 is TGTGCCAGCAGCCAAGATTATAGGGGGGGACAAGAGACCCAGTACTTC.

Concerning this clonotype: An end of the junction does not agree with germline; a read error may underlie this. V and J are TRBV7-7 and TRBJ2-5; D not certain. This CDR3 spans 13 amino acids. CDR1 SSHAT and CDR2 FNYEAQ come from the germline V gene (reference sequence). The CDR3 reads CASSLGPDETQYF. CDR3 nucleotide sequence: TGTGCTAGCAGCTTAGGGCCCGATGAGACCCAGTACTTC.